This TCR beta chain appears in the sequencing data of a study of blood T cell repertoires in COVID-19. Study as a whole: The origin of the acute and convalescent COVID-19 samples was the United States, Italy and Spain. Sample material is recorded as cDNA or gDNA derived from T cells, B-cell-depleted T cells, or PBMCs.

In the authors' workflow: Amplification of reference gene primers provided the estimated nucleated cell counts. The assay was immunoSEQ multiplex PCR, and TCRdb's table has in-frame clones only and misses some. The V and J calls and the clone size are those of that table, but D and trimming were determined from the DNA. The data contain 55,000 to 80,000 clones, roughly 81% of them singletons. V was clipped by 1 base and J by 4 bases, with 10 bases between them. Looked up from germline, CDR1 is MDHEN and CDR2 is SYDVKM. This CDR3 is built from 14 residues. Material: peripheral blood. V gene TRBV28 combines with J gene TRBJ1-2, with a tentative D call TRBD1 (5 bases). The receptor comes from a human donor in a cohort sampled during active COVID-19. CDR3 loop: CASSLYAGGYGYTF. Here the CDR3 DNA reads TGTGCCAGCAGTTTATATGCGGGGGGCTATGGCTACACCTTC.